These T cell receptor beta chains were read from a single sample in a study of vaccination effects on CD4 cells after COVID-19. No antigens are known for them. Assay used: immunoSEQ multiplex PCR; TCRdb lists only in-frame clones, some missing. The sample lists about 72,000 clones; approximately 77% were seen once. Sequenced here: CD4+ T cells from PBMCs cultured without peptide, sampled before COVID-19 vaccination. The source of these receptors is a human donor who received a COVID-19 vaccine. Both conserved end residues are trimmed from each CDR3. The order of the fields is J gene, V gene, clone size, CDR3 protein. Rows give clone size only sometimes, using once, few, many, or a class for an expanded clone.

J gene: TRBJ2-6; V gene: TRBV5-1; clone size: .; CDR3 protein: ASSVGAYSSGANVLT
J gene: TRBJ1-1; V gene: TRBV5-1; clone size: .; CDR3 protein: ASSLWGVSTEAF
J gene: TRBJ1-1; V gene: TRBV4-1; clone size: .; CDR3 protein: ASSQPGTGGTEAF
J gene: TRBJ2-6; V gene: TRBV19; clone size: once; CDR3 protein: ASSILAGRAGANVLT
J gene: TRBJ2-5; V gene: TRBV2; clone size: .; CDR3 protein: ASRGNSGSETQY
J gene: TRBJ2-5; V gene: TRBV3-1/TRBV3-2; clone size: .; CDR3 protein: ASSHPPEGETQY
J gene: TRBJ1-2; V gene: TRBV19; clone size: .; CDR3 protein: ASSFAALYGYT
J gene: TRBJ1-1; V gene: TRBV28; clone size: once; CDR3 protein: ASSFYGQPALEAF
J gene: TRBJ2-3; V gene: TRBV24-1; clone size: .; CDR3 protein: ASSGTGAATDTQY
J gene: TRBJ2-1; V gene: TRBV6-6; clone size: .; CDR3 protein: ASSYWDGYYNEQF